The rows below give T cell receptor beta chains drawn from one sample of a study of cytomegalovirus exposure and HLA in healthy donors. Some clones are missing from TCRdb's copy, which holds only in-frame ones; the method was immunoSEQ multiplex PCR. The data show about 250,000 clones, roughly two thirds seen once. The material sequenced was PBMCs. These TCRs come from a female donor in good health and CMV-seronegative. Both conserved end residues are part of each CDR3. Fields, in order: V gene, D gene, clone size, J gene, CDR3 DNA, CDR3 protein. A D gene is named only where the DNA matches it firmly. Size values are once, few and many counts, or a class for expanded clones, and some rows have none.

V gene: TRBV2
D gene: TRBD1
clone size: NA
J gene: TRBJ2-1
CDR3 DNA: TGTGCCAGCAGCCGAGACGACAGGGGAGACAATGAGCAGTTCTTC
CDR3 protein: CASSRDDRGDNEQFF

V gene: TRBV4-2
D gene: NA
clone size: few
J gene: TRBJ2-5
CDR3 DNA: TGTGCCAGCAGCCAACTGGCAGGGGCCGAAGAGACCCAGTACTTC
CDR3 protein: CASSQLAGAEETQYF

V gene: TRBV11-2
D gene: TRBD2
clone size: NA
J gene: TRBJ2-7
CDR3 DNA: TGTGCCAGCAGCCCGGACCCGCGGGGGGACAACGGGCAGTACTTC
CDR3 protein: CASSPDPRGDNGQYF

V gene: TRBV7-3
D gene: TRBD2
clone size: NA
J gene: TRBJ2-3
CDR3 DNA: TGTGCCAGCAGCCTGACTAGCGCTAGCACAGATACGCAGTATTTT
CDR3 protein: CASSLTSASTDTQYF

V gene: TRBV4-1
D gene: TRBD2
clone size: NA
J gene: TRBJ2-1
CDR3 DNA: TGCGCCAGCAGCAAGCGGGAGAACTCCTACAATGAGCAGTTCTTC
CDR3 protein: CASSKRENSYNEQFF

V gene: TRBV6-1
D gene: NA
clone size: few
J gene: TRBJ1-3
CDR3 DNA: TGTGCCAGCAGTGAAGCATTAAGGTTCGGGAGCTCTGGAAACACCATATATTTT
CDR3 protein: CASSEALRFGSSGNTIYF

V gene: TRBV7-9
D gene: TRBD1
clone size: NA
J gene: TRBJ2-4
CDR3 DNA: TGTGCCAGCAGCTTATATTCAGGGGGAGCCAAAAACATTCAGTACTTC
CDR3 protein: CASSLYSGGAKNIQYF

V gene: TRBV28
D gene: TRBD1
clone size: NA
J gene: TRBJ2-2
CDR3 DNA: TGTGCCAGCAGTCGCTCCGGGACAGGGGGCACCGGGGAGCTGTTTTTT
CDR3 protein: CASSRSGTGGTGELFF

V gene: TRBV7-9
D gene: NA
clone size: NA
J gene: TRBJ1-2
CDR3 DNA: TGTGCCAGCAGCTTAGAACGGTCCCAGCCCGGAGGTGGCTACACCTTC
CDR3 protein: CASSLERSQPGGGYTF

V gene: TRBV7-9
D gene: NA
clone size: NA
J gene: TRBJ2-2
CDR3 DNA: TGTTCCAGCAGCCCCCAGAACACCGGGGAGCTGTTTTTT
CDR3 protein: CSSSPQNTGELFF

V gene: TRBV7-2
D gene: NA
clone size: NA
J gene: TRBJ1-2
CDR3 DNA: TGTGCCAGCAGCTTACTGGGCAGCAGCTATGGCTACACCTTC
CDR3 protein: CASSLLGSSYGYTF

V gene: TRBV18
D gene: NA
clone size: NA
J gene: TRBJ2-3
CDR3 DNA: TGTGCCAGCTCAGGGACTAGCACAGATACGCAGTATTTT
CDR3 protein: CASSGTSTDTQYF

V gene: TRBV5-6
D gene: TRBD1
clone size: few
J gene: TRBJ1-2
CDR3 DNA: TGTGCCAGCAGCTTGGGGGGGACAGGACCTAACTATGGCTACACCTTC
CDR3 protein: CASSLGGTGPNYGYTF

V gene: TRBV29-1
D gene: TRBD2
clone size: NA
J gene: TRBJ2-1
CDR3 DNA: TGCAGCGTTGAAGGTCTAGCGGGATTCTACAATGAGCAGTTCTTC
CDR3 protein: CSVEGLAGFYNEQFF

V gene: TRBV18
D gene: TRBD1
clone size: NA
J gene: TRBJ2-7
CDR3 DNA: TGTGCCAGCTCACCACTGGCAGGGGGATACGGCTCCTACGAGCAGTACTTC
CDR3 protein: CASSPLAGGYGSYEQYF

V gene: TRBV10-3
D gene: NA
clone size: NA
J gene: TRBJ2-7
CDR3 DNA: TGTGCCATCAGTGAGAGGAAGGAGGACTCCTACGAGCAGTACTTC
CDR3 protein: CAISERKEDSYEQYF

V gene: TRBV5-4
D gene: TRBD2
clone size: NA
J gene: TRBJ2-1
CDR3 DNA: TGTGCCAGCAGCTCGGGACTAACCTTCAGCTCCTACAATGAGCAGTTCTTC
CDR3 protein: CASSSGLTFSSYNEQFF

V gene: TRBV18
D gene: NA
clone size: NA
J gene: TRBJ1-1
CDR3 DNA: TGTGCCAGCTCACCAGCGGAGGGCGGGAGTTTGAGGACTGAAGCTTTCTTT
CDR3 protein: CASSPAEGGSLRTEAFF

V gene: TRBV5-6
D gene: NA
clone size: few
J gene: TRBJ1-3
CDR3 DNA: TGTGCCAGCAGCTCTCTCGGGGGGGGCGACTCTGGAAACACCATATATTTT
CDR3 protein: CASSSLGGGDSGNTIYF

V gene: TRBV10-3
D gene: TRBD2
clone size: NA
J gene: TRBJ2-7
CDR3 DNA: TGTGCCATCAGCAGCGGGAGTAAAAGCGAGCAGTACTTC
CDR3 protein: CAISSGSKSEQYF

V gene: TRBV10-3
D gene: NA
clone size: few
J gene: TRBJ1-1
CDR3 DNA: TGTGCCATCAGACAGGGCCTGAACACTGAAGCTTTCTTT
CDR3 protein: CAIRQGLNTEAFF

V gene: TRBV6-1
D gene: TRBD1
clone size: NA
J gene: TRBJ2-7
CDR3 DNA: TGTGCCAGCAGCGAAGTAGGGAGGACGGGACAGGGCAAATACGAGCAGTACTTC
CDR3 protein: CASSEVGRTGQGKYEQYF

V gene: TRBV5-4
D gene: TRBD2
clone size: NA
J gene: TRBJ2-1
CDR3 DNA: TGTGCCAGCAGCTTGGCCGGGAGCGGGAGATGGAATGAGCAGTTCTTC
CDR3 protein: CASSLAGSGRWNEQFF

V gene: TRBV10-1
D gene: NA
clone size: NA
J gene: TRBJ1-3
CDR3 DNA: TGCGCCAGCAGTGAAAAGACTGTCTCTGGAAACACCATATATTTT
CDR3 protein: CASSEKTVSGNTIYF

V gene: TRBV7-2
D gene: NA
clone size: NA
J gene: TRBJ2-3
CDR3 DNA: TGTGCCAGCAGCTTATTCGGGAGAGGAAGCACAGATACGCAGTATTTT
CDR3 protein: CASSLFGRGSTDTQYF

V gene: TRBV5-6
D gene: TRBD2
clone size: NA
J gene: TRBJ2-1
CDR3 DNA: TGTGCCAGCAGCTTACCGGGACTAGCGTCTGAGCAGTTCTTC
CDR3 protein: CASSLPGLASEQFF

V gene: TRBV11-3
D gene: NA
clone size: NA
J gene: TRBJ2-7
CDR3 DNA: TGTGCCAGCAGCTCCTTCCGGGAACCCCGGGACGAGCAGTACTTC
CDR3 protein: CASSSFREPRDEQYF

V gene: TRBV11-2
D gene: TRBD2
clone size: NA
J gene: TRBJ2-1
CDR3 DNA: TGTGCCAGCAGCCGAGAACCGGGACTAGCGGGAGAATATGAGCAGTTCTTC
CDR3 protein: CASSREPGLAGEYEQFF

V gene: TRBV29-1
D gene: NA
clone size: NA
J gene: TRBJ2-3
CDR3 DNA: TGCAGCGCACTACCTGGGACAGATACGCAGTATTTT
CDR3 protein: CSALPGTDTQYF

V gene: TRBV15
D gene: NA
clone size: NA
J gene: TRBJ2-3
CDR3 DNA: TGTGCCACCAGCAGACAGACAGGGAGGACAGATACGCAGTATTTT
CDR3 protein: CATSRQTGRTDTQYF

V gene: TRBV10-1
D gene: TRBD2
clone size: NA
J gene: TRBJ2-4
CDR3 DNA: TGCGCCAGCAGTGTGAGCGGGAGTGGTATGGACATTCAGTACTTC
CDR3 protein: CASSVSGSGMDIQYF

V gene: TRBV6-1
D gene: NA
clone size: NA
J gene: TRBJ2-5
CDR3 DNA: TGTGCCAGCACTAGTTCCAGAGGAATACAAGAGACCCAGTACTTC
CDR3 protein: CASTSSRGIQETQYF

V gene: TRBV29-1
D gene: NA
clone size: once
J gene: TRBJ2-1
CDR3 DNA: TGCAGCGTTGAAAGTCAGGGATTAGGGAATGAGCAGTTCTTC
CDR3 protein: CSVESQGLGNEQFF

V gene: TRBV7-2
D gene: NA
clone size: NA
J gene: TRBJ2-5
CDR3 DNA: TGTGCCAGCAGCTTAGATACAGGGTCGTCGGAGACCCAGTACTTC
CDR3 protein: CASSLDTGSSETQYF

V gene: TRBV9
D gene: TRBD2
clone size: NA
J gene: TRBJ2-1
CDR3 DNA: TGTGCCAGCAGCGTAGTAAGCGGGAGGGCCTGGAATGAGCAGTTCTTC
CDR3 protein: CASSVVSGRAWNEQFF

V gene: TRBV6-1
D gene: NA
clone size: NA
J gene: TRBJ2-7
CDR3 DNA: TGTGCCAGCCTTTCGTGGACTCTGAGCTCCTACGAGCAGTACTTC
CDR3 protein: CASLSWTLSSYEQYF

V gene: TRBV5-1
D gene: TRBD2
clone size: NA
J gene: TRBJ2-1
CDR3 DNA: TGCGCCAGCAGCACCGGGACTAGCGGGAGCTCCTACAATGAGCAGTTCTTC
CDR3 protein: CASSTGTSGSSYNEQFF

V gene: TRBV9
D gene: TRBD1
clone size: NA
J gene: TRBJ1-4
CDR3 DNA: TGTGCCAGCAGCAAGGGACAGGGAGGTGAAAAACTGTTTTTT
CDR3 protein: CASSKGQGGEKLFF

V gene: TRBV11-2
D gene: TRBD1
clone size: NA
J gene: TRBJ2-2
CDR3 DNA: TGTGCCAGCAGCTTTTTCACAGGGGGCGCCGGGGAGCTGTTTTTT
CDR3 protein: CASSFFTGGAGELFF

V gene: TRBV6-6
D gene: TRBD2
clone size: NA
J gene: TRBJ2-1
CDR3 DNA: TGTGCCAGCAGACGAAGCGGGAGCTCCTACAATGAGCAGTTCTTC
CDR3 protein: CASRRSGSSYNEQFF

V gene: TRBV7-9
D gene: NA
clone size: few
J gene: TRBJ1-4
CDR3 DNA: TGTGCCAGCAGCCCGGGGAGGGAAATCGGAAAACTGTTTTTT
CDR3 protein: CASSPGREIGKLFF

V gene: TRBV29-1
D gene: TRBD1
clone size: NA
J gene: TRBJ2-5
CDR3 DNA: TGCAGCGCCCGACAGGGCGAGACCCAGTACTTC
CDR3 protein: CSARQGETQYF

V gene: TRBV4-1
D gene: TRBD2
clone size: NA
J gene: TRBJ2-7
CDR3 DNA: TGCGCCAGCAGCCAAGCGGGACTAGCGGGAGTATCCTACGAGCAGTACTTC
CDR3 protein: CASSQAGLAGVSYEQYF

V gene: TRBV2
D gene: TRBD2
clone size: NA
J gene: TRBJ2-5
CDR3 DNA: TGTGCCAGCAGTGTTCGTCTAGCGGGAGAGACCCAGTACTTC
CDR3 protein: CASSVRLAGETQYF